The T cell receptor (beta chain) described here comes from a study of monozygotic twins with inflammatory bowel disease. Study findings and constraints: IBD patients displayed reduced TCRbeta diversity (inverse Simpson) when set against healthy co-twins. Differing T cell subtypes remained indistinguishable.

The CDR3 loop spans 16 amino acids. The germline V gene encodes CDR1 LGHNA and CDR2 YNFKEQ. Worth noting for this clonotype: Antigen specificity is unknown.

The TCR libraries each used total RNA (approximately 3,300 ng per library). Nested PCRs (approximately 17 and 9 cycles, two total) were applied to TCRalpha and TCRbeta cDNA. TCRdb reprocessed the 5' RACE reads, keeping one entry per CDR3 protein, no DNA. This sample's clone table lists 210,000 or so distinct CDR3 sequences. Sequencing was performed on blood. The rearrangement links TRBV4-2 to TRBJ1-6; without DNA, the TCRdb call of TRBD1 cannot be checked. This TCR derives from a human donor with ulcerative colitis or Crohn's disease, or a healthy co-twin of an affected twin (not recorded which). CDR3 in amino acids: CASSQDVPGGNSPLHF.